The 10 T cell receptor beta chains reported below all come from one sample, sequenced in a study of shared clonotypes between healthy human individuals. Here immunoSEQ multiplex PCR was the method, and the copy in TCRdb shows in-frame clones only, minus some. This sample has about 1 million clones, with 75% found just once. Sequencing was carried out using memory CD4+ T cells sorted from blood. Subset reported: CD45RA-negative fraction. Every receptor here comes from a young man in good health.

Of note for this clone: Within the sample, other DNA sequences also encode this same CDR3. V usage is TRBV30 and J usage is TRBJ2-5; TRBD2 is a possible D gene (6 bases). V was clipped by 1 base and J by 2 bases, with 8 bases between them. The CDR3 contains 13 residues. Germline CDR1 reads GTSNPN; CDR2 reads SVGIG (reference sequence). CDR3 region: CAWSGLAQETQYF. The CDR3 DNA reads TGTGCCTGGAGTGGGCTAGCGCAAGAGACCCAGTACTTC. The complete variable domain, with remaining parts taken from reference TRBV30 and TRBJ2-5, reads SQTIHQWPATLVQPVGSPLSLECTVEGTSNPNLYWYRQAAGRGLQLLFYSVGIGQISSEVPQNLSASRPQDRQFILSSKKLLLSDSGFYLCAWSGLAQETQYFGPGTRLLVL.

Note on this clone: Other DNA sequences in the same sample also yield this CDR3. The genes are TRBV14 and TRBJ2-1, with D unresolved. Germline V gene lookup returns CDR1 SGHDN and CDR2 FVKESK. The CDR3 length is 15 residues. V was clipped by 3 bases and J by 1 base, with 10 bases between them. The CDR3: CASSHWEGSYNEQFF. As DNA, the CDR3 is TGTGCCAGCAGCCACTGGGAAGGGTCCTACAATGAGCAGTTCTTC.

The rearrangement links TRBV9 to TRBJ2-3; 7 bases line up with TRBD1. This CDR3 comprises 16 residues. The germline V gene has CDR1 SGDLS and CDR2 YYNGEE. The V segment lost 0 bases and the J segment 3 bases; nucleotides outside the gene matches: 7. CDR3 sequence (DNA): TGTGCCAGCAGCGTAGTCGGGACAGCAATAACAGATACGCAGTATTTT. It is translated as CASSVVGTAITDTQYF.

As regards this clone: The same CDR3 also results from other DNA sequences found in this sample. The J gene is TRBJ2-5, the V gene TRBV5-1, with 8 bases aligning to TRBD1. The CDR3 is made up of 14 amino acids. CDR1 and CDR2 (germline): SGHRS, YFSETQ. V gave up 3 bases and J gave up 5 bases; unmatched junction bases: 6. This CDR3 reads CASSSGQGRETQYF. In nucleotides, the CDR3 is TGCGCCAGCAGCTCAGGACAGGGCCGGGAGACCCAGTACTTC.

Worth noting for this clone: Other DNA sequences within the sample encode an identical CDR3. The gene calls are TRBV5-1 and TRBJ2-7; 8 bases fit TRBD1. The CDR3 extends over 13 amino acids. V lost 0 bases, J lost 7 bases, and 3 bases stayed unmatched. Germline CDR1 and CDR2: SGHRS and YFSETQ. CDR3 DNA: TGCGCCAGCAGCTTGGGACAGGGGTGGGAGCAGTACTTC. As protein: CASSLGQGWEQYF.

This chain joins TRBV6-5 and TRBJ2-7, with TRBD1 identical over 7 bases. CDR3 length: 15 residues. J was trimmed by 0 bases and V by 7 bases; bases with no gene match: 9. The germline V gene has CDR1 MNHEY and CDR2 SVGAGI. CDR3 bases: TGTGCCAGCAATGCGGACAGGCCAAGCTCCTACGAGCAGTACTTC. This encodes CASNADRPSSYEQYF.

The DNA of the CDR3 is TGTGCCAGCAGTCCCCTGGGCTGGCAAGAGACCCAGTACTTC. This encodes CASSPLGWQETQYF. The chain carries TRBV28 and TRBJ2-5; the D is unclear. This CDR3 is 14 amino acids long. Germline-derived CDR1 and CDR2 are MDHEN and SYDVKM. V lost 5 bases and J lost 2, with 12 bases in between.

The rearrangement uses TRBV10-3 and TRBJ1-1, with D perhaps matching TRBD1 (5 bases). CDR1 ENHRY and CDR2 SYGVKD come from the germline V gene. CDR3 length: 13 residues. V lost 10 bases and J 4 bases, leaving 16 bases between the germline ends. The chain's CDR3 is CATGQGVGTEAFF. The CDR3 coding sequence is TGTGCCACGGGGCAGGGAGTGGGCACTGAAGCTTTCTTT.

This clone was counted between two and nine times. This chain joins TRBV6-1 and TRBJ1-1; 8 bases are a match to TRBD1. Germline V gives CDR1 MNHNS, CDR2 SASEGT. V lost 1 base to trimming and J lost 3 bases; unmatched junction nucleotides: 16. The CDR3 loop spans 19 amino acids. The CDR3 region has the DNA TGTGCCAGCAGTGAAGGCGGGACAGGTTCTTTCAAGTCTGACACTGAAGCTTTCTTT. Amino acid sequence: CASSEGGTGSFKSDTEAFF.

This clone came up many times. The chain joins TRBV19 to TRBJ2-6; D unclear. This CDR3 has 13 amino acids. Germline values: CDR1 LNHDA, CDR2 SQIVND (reference sequence). Deletions cut 11 bases from V and 0 bases from J, with 8 bases between. The CDR3 spells CAPLDSGANVLTF. The CDR3 bases are TGTGCCCCTTTGGACTCTGGGGCCAACGTCCTGACTTTC.